The 18 T cell receptor beta chains below come from one sample, sequenced in a study of identical twins. TCRdb reprocessed the 5' RACE reads via MiXCR and lists one record per CDR3 protein. The sample includes a few hundred thousand distinct CDR3 sequences, roughly 15% of them seen just once. This sample also appeared in a second study, on yellow fever vaccine responses in identical twins.

Specimen: CD4+ T cells sorted from blood. These receptors were obtained from a woman under 30 in good health.

V is TRBV5-1 and J is TRBJ1-4, with D uncertain. The CDR3 totals 14 residues. CDR1 and CDR2 from the germline V gene are SGHRS and YFSETQ. V lost 3 bases and J 6 bases, leaving 12 bases between the germline ends. CDR3 DNA sequence: TGCGCCAGCAGCTCCACCTGGCGTGATGAAAAACTGTTTTTT. This gives the protein CASSSTWRDEKLFF.

The sample holds a few counts of this clonotype. V is TRBV7-9 and J is TRBJ2-5, with TRBD2 identical over 7 bases. The J call is uncertain, as TRBJ2-3 better fits the DNA end. CDR1 and CDR2 (germline): SEHNR, FQNEAQ (reference sequence). The CDR3 is made up of 12 amino acids. This CDR3 reads CASSPGGGTQYF. In nucleotides, the CDR3 is TGTGCCAGCAGCCCCGGCGGGGGTACGCAGTATTTT.

The chain joins TRBV24-1 to TRBJ2-3, with 7 nucleotides matching TRBD2. Germline CDR1 KGHDR, CDR2 SFDVKD. With V trimmed by 6 bases and J by 0 bases, 5 bases remained unmatched. The CDR3 totals 15 residues. CDR3 protein: CATSFTAGSTDTQYF. The CDR3 coding sequence is TGTGCCACCAGTTTTACAGCGGGAAGCACAGATACGCAGTATTTT.

V is TRBV2 and J is TRBJ2-7, with 9 bases that match TRBD1. V lost 8 bases and J lost 5; bases outside the gene matches: 7. Germline loops: CDR1 SNHLY, CDR2 FYNNEI. The CDR3 is made up of 13 amino acids. The CDR3 region has the DNA TGTGCCAGCTCGGACAGGGGAACACACGAGCAGTACTTC. It specifies CASSDRGTHEQYF.

This clonotype was observed a few times. This chain links TRBV10-3 with TRBJ2-3; weak D call: TRBD2 (6 bases). There are 15 residues in the CDR3. Germline V gene lookup returns CDR1 ENHRY and CDR2 SYGVKD. V lost 6 bases and J lost 4, with 17 bases in between. The CDR3 sequence is CAISGSVIGPDTQYF. The DNA for the CDR3 is TGTGCCATCAGCGGGAGTGTTATCGGGCCAGATACGCAGTATTTT.

The chain couples TRBV6-1 to TRBJ2-1; TRBD1 matches 7 bases. Germline lookup yields CDR1 MNHNS and CDR2 SASEGT. The CDR3 totals 17 residues. V lost 5 bases and J lost 1; bases outside the gene matches: 11. The CDR3 protein is CASSKPPRGLSYNEQFF. CDR3 in DNA: TGTGCCAGCAGTAAACCCCCTAGGGGGCTATCCTACAATGAGCAGTTCTTC.

CDR3 sequence: CSARTGEADTQYF. The CDR3 bases are TGCAGTGCTAGAACAGGGGAGGCAGATACGCAGTATTTT. The rearrangement joins TRBV20-1 to TRBJ2-3, with D possibly TRBD1 on 7 matching bases. With 2 bases removed from V and 4 bases from J, the gap between germline ends came to 10 bases. Germline V gene lookup returns CDR1 DFQATT and CDR2 SNEGSKA (reference sequence). The CDR3 totals 13 residues.

This chain links TRBV28 with TRBJ2-3; D is undetermined. Trimming left V 5 bases short and J 5 bases short, with 14 bases between. The germline CDR1 and CDR2 sequences are MDHEN and SYDVKM. The CDR3 runs to 14 residues. In DNA form, the CDR3 reads TGTGCCAGCAGTCCCTCCCGACTTCAAGATACGCAGTATTTT. Translation gives CASSPSRLQDTQYF.

This clonotype has ten or more counts. The rearrangement uses TRBV12-3 or TRBV12-4 and TRBJ1-4, with D maybe TRBD1 (5 bases). V lost 5 bases and J 8 bases, leaving 18 bases between the germline ends. The length of the CDR3 is 15 residues. The CDR3: CASSPYRGQEEKLFF. The CDR3 DNA reads as TGTGCCAGCAGTCCCTACCGGGGCCAGGAAGAAAAACTGTTTTTT.

V usage is TRBV10-3 and J usage is TRBJ1-2; D unclear. The V and J ends lost 6 bases and 0 bases respectively, with 11 bases between them. The CDR3 is 14 residues long. Germline V gene sequence: CDR1 ENHRY, CDR2 SYGVKD. CDR3 nucleotides: TGTGCCATCAGAGACACGAATTCTAACTATGGCTACACCTTC. Translating gives CAIRDTNSNYGYTF.

V and J are TRBV5-1 and TRBJ2-7; D possibly corresponds to TRBD1 (6 bases). Germline-derived CDR1 and CDR2 are SGHRS and YFSETQ. This CDR3 is built from 15 residues. V shed 3 bases and J shed 2 bases, with 15 bases lying between them. The CDR3 nucleotides are TGCGCCAGCAGCTCCACAGGGACATCCCCCTACGAGCAGTACTTC. Amino acids: CASSSTGTSPYEQYF.

The gene calls are TRBV11-2 and TRBJ2-7; D might be TRBD2 (5 bases). CDR1 SGHAT and CDR2 FQNNGV come from the germline V gene. The ends were cut back, 2 bases at V and 0 bases at J, with 11 bases in the middle. The length of the CDR3 is 15 residues. DNA for the CDR3: TGTGCCAGCAGCTTATCGCGGGTGGGCTCCTACGAGCAGTACGTC. Translation gives CASSLSRVGSYEQYV.

This clonotype was found a few times. The chain has TRBV10-3 and TRBJ1-3, with 9 positions matching TRBD1. Germline CDR1 reads ENHRY; CDR2 reads SYGVKD. The CDR3 extends over 14 amino acids. V shed 6 bases and J 4 bases; nucleotides not matched to a gene: 4. The CDR3 nucleotides are TGTGCCATCAGGGACAGGGGTGAAGGAAACACCATATATTTT. Residues: CAIRDRGEGNTIYF.

The table lists this clonotype with a few counts. This sequence joins TRBV20-1 and TRBJ2-7; 9 bases map to TRBD1. V lost 2 bases to trimming and J lost 2 bases; unmatched junction nucleotides: 7. The CDR3 contains 15 residues. The germline V gene encodes CDR1 DFQATT and CDR2 SNEGSKA (reference sequence). CDR3 residues: CSARSPGQGAYEQYV. In DNA, the CDR3 is TGCAGTGCTAGATCTCCGGGACAGGGAGCCTACGAGCAGTACGTC.

The chain links TRBV12-3 or TRBV12-4 to TRBJ2-1, with 11 bases matching TRBD2. The V and J ends lost 1 base and 7 bases, in that order; junction bases with no gene match: 12. The CDR3 totals 18 residues. The CDR3 reads CASSLGSASGRYRNEQFF. CDR3 nucleotides: TGTGCCAGCAGTTTAGGCTCGGCTAGCGGGAGGTATAGGAATGAGCAGTTCTTC.

The J gene is TRBJ2-5, the V gene TRBV28; the D call may be TRBD1 or TRBD2 (5 bases each). Trimming removed 3 bases from V and 1 base from J, with 15 bases in between. The V gene's germline CDR1 is MDHEN and CDR2 SYDVKM. The CDR3 covers 16 residues. The CDR3 DNA reads as TGTGCCAGCAGTTTCCGTGTTGGGGGATCCCAAGAGACCCAGTACTTC. This gives the protein CASSFRVGGSQETQYF. Full variable domain (missing parts from reference TRBV28 and TRBJ2-5): DVKVTQSSRYLVKRTGEKVFLECVQDMDHENMFWYRQDPGLGLRLIYFSYDVKMKEKGDIPEGYSVSREKKERFSLILESASTNQTSMYLCASSFRVGGSQETQYFGPGTRLLVL.

The chain uses TRBV28 and TRBJ2-1; 12 positions match TRBD2. Germline CDR1 reads MDHEN; CDR2 reads SYDVKM. V shed 7 bases and J 8 bases; nucleotides not matched to a gene: 12. The CDR3 is made up of 16 amino acids. The CDR3: CASTRGLAGLRDEQFF. For the CDR3, the DNA is TGTGCCAGCACCAGGGGACTAGCGGGTTTGCGCGATGAGCAGTTCTTC.

CDR3 protein: CASSYSRQLNTEAFF. CDR3 nucleotides: TGTGCCAGCAGTTACTCAAGGCAGTTGAACACTGAAGCTTTCTTT. The chain uses TRBV6-5 and TRBJ1-1, with D unresolved. This CDR3 region has 15 residues. Germline V gives CDR1 MNHEY, CDR2 SVGAGI. V was pared by 0 bases and J by 0 bases, with 8 bases between.